The present T cell receptor beta chain was sequenced within a study of T cells in localized non-small cell lung cancer. Findings and limits, study-wide: When the top 100 tumor clones were examined, a median around 50 of them also appeared in the adjacent lung, which was paired and uninvolved. Measurement of T cell clonality placed uninvolved adjacent lung highest, above the level in tumor. Longer overall survival was seen with higher T cell density measured in blood.

Repertoires were generated with immunoSEQ multiplex PCR, while TCRdb's copy carries only in-frame clones and drops some. The table lists 16,000 or so clones, almost 85% of them singletons, with under 40% in the top ten. V dropped 7 bases and J dropped 2 bases, with 21 bases sitting between them. The CDR3 has 16 amino acids. Note on this clone: Its antigen is unknown.

Here the sequenced sample was peripheral blood, taken before any cancer treatment. The genes are TRBV23-1 and TRBJ2-7; possibly TRBD1 for D (9 bases). TRBV23-1 counts as an open reading frame of uncertain function. This TCR was sampled from a male donor older than 55 with stage I lung adenocarcinoma. Written as DNA, the CDR3 is TGCGCCAGCACCCCCCGGGAGGGACAGGGCACCTACGAGCAGTACTTC. It yields the protein CASTPREGQGTYEQYF.